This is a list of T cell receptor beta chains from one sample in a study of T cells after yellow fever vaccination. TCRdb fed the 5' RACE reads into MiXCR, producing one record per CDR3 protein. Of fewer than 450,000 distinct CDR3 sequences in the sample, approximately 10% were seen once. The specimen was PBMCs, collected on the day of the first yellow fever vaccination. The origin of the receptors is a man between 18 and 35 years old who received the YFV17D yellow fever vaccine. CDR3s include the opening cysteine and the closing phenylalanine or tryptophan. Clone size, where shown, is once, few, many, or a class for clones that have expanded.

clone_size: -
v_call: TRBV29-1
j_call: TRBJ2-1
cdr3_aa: CSVEGLAVSYNEQFF

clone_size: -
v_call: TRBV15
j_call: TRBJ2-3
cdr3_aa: CATRVSGTDTQYF

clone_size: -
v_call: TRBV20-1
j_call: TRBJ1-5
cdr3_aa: CSARFVGRGSSVGNQPQHF

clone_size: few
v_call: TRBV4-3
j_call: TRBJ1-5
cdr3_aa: CASSQDWGQPQHF

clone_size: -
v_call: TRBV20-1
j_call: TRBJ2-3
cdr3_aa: CRAARSTDTQYF

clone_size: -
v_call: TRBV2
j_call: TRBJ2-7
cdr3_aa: CASSLGLEVEQYF

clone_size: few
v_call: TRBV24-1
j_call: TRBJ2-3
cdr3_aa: CATSEGTSGDTQYF

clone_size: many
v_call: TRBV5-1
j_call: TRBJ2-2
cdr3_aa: CASSPGQGDTGELFF

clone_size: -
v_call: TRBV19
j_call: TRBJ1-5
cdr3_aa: CASSKDPDQPQHF

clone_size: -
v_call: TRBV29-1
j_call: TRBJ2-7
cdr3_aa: CSTSGTGDSYEQYF

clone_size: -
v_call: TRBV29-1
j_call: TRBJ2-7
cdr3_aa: CSVRTGAEQYF

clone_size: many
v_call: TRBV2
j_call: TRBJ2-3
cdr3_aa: CASSEVGARTDTQYF

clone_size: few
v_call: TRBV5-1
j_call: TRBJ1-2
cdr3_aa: CASSSGETGTRGYTF

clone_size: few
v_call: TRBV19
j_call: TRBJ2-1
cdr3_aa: CASSMYMSSYNEQFF

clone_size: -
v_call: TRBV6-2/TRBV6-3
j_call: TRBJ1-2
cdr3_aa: CASTDRVYGYTF

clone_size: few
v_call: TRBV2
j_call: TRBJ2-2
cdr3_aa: CASSEHAEELFF